This T cell receptor (beta chain) was documented in a study of human thymus T cells. Regarding the study as a whole: Overlap was high between thymic repertoires from unrelated individuals, as reported in related research. Apparent skewing of V and J gene usage characterized both thymic and blood repertoires.

V gave up 6 bases and J gave up 2 bases; unmatched junction bases: 7. CDR3 length: 14 residues. Germline lookup yields CDR1 LGHNA and CDR2 YNFKEQ. Resections that were taken during corrective heart surgery supplied the thymus tissue. In regard to this clone: Antigen specificity is unknown.

Profiled with immunoSEQ multiplex PCR; TCRdb holds only in-frame clones, not every one. The table has about 130,000 clones, just under 95% seen once; the top ten hold 0.024%. This chain links TRBV4-2 with TRBJ2-7, with 7 bases matching TRBD2. The receptor's source is a boy in the first two years of life with a congenital heart defect but otherwise immunologically healthy. The sequenced sample consisted of thymus tissue. CDR3 amino acids: CASSQSGGAYEQYF. As DNA, the CDR3 is TGTGCCAGCAGTCAGAGTGGGGGGGCCTACGAGCAGTACTTC.